This TCR beta chain was found in a study of control samples from healthy donors and cancer patients. Sequencing used immunoSEQ multiplex PCR; TCRdb keeps in-frame clones, though not all of them. The repertoire holds 90,000 to 150,000 clones, with approximately 90% as singletons. Trimming removed 10 bases from V and 6 bases from J; junction bases left unmatched: 7. The CDR3 is 13 residues long. The receptor was isolated from a man aged 40-50 years in good health. The sample taken for sequencing was blood. The rearrangement uses TRBV12-3 or TRBV12-4 and TRBJ1-5, with 9 bases identical to TRBD1. CDR3 coding DNA: TGTGCCACAACAGGGGGCTGGAGTCAGCCCCAGCATTTT. Residues: CATTGGWSQPQHF.